A single T cell receptor (beta chain) is shown here with its context. V trimming: 6 bases; J trimming: 8 bases; junction bases outside the gene matches: 7. This CDR3 region has 14 residues. The data belong to a study of T cells in Graves' hyperthyroidism and ophthalmopathy. TCR beta CDR3 regions were amplified from RNA. The TCR CDR3 first-round RT-PCR relied on the HTBI primer set. TCRdb called the multiplex PCR reads again in MiXCR, with one record for every CDR3 protein. The table shows 700,000 or so distinct CDR3 sequences, with less than 20% occurring only once. This TCR was sampled from a man between 18 and 29 years old with Graves' hyperthyroidism. This chain links TRBV12-3 or TRBV12-4 with TRBJ2-2, with 9 bases identical to TRBD2. Sequenced sample: blood. CDR3 sequence (DNA): TGTGCCAGCAGACTTAGCGGGAGTGAGGGGGAGCTGTTTTTT. It encodes CASRLSGSEGELFF.